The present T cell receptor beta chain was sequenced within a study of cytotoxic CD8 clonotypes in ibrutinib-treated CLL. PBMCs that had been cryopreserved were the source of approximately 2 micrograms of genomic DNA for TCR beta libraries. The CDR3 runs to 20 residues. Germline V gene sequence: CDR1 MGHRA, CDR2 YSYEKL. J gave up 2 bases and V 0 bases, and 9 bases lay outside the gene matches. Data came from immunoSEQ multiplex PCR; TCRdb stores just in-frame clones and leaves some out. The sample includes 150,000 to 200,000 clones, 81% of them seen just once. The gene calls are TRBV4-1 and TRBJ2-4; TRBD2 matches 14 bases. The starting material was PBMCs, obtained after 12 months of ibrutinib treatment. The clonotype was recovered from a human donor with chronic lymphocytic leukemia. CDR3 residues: CASSQERGLAGDFSKNIQYF. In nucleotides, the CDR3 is TGCGCCAGCAGCCAAGAAAGGGGACTAGCGGGGGACTTCTCCAAAAACATTCAGTACTTC.